This T cell receptor beta chain was observed in a study of blood T cell repertoires in COVID-19. Study-wide background: Both acute and convalescent COVID-19 samples were obtained from the United States, Italy and Spain. PBMCs, B-cell-depleted T cells, or T cells were the source of the cDNA or gDNA that made up the material.

As originally analysed: Using reference gene primer amplification, nucleated cell counts were estimated. The protocol was immunoSEQ multiplex PCR, while the TCRdb copy is restricted to in-frame clones and leaves out a portion. That table is the source of V, J and clone size, and D and trimming were worked out from the DNA. In the table there are 80,000 or so clones, around 88% of which are singletons. Sequenced sample: peripheral blood. The TCR was taken from a human donor in a cohort sampled during active COVID-19.

CDR3 DNA sequence: TGTGCCAGCAGTCCCCGTAACACTGAAGCTTTCTTT. It codes for CASSPRNTEAFF. The V and J genes are TRBV12-3 or TRBV12-4 and TRBJ1-1; no firm D call. V shed 5 bases and J shed 2 bases, with 6 bases lying between them. CDR3 size: 12 residues.